A selection of T cell receptor beta chains follows, all from one sample in a study of blood T cells in healthy people across ages. TCRdb ran MiXCR on the 5' RACE reads and lists one entry per CDR3 protein. The repertoire holds about 1,400,000 distinct CDR3 sequences, 42% seen once, with 7% to 9% in the top ten. The sequenced material came from blood. The receptors come from a young woman in good health. CDR3s include the opening cysteine and the closing phenylalanine or tryptophan. Each record gives: V gene, J gene, D gene, clone size, CDR3 DNA, CDR3 protein. A D gene is named only where the DNA matches it firmly. Not all rows give a size; the values are once, few, many and, for expanded clones, a class.

TRBV20-1,TRBJ2-4,NA,NA,TGCAGTGCTGGCCTGACTAATTTCAACATTCAGTACTTC,CSAGLTNFNIQYF
TRBV11-1,TRBJ2-7,NA,many,TGTGCCAGCAGCTCCTACCTGGAGCAGTACTTC,CASSSYLEQYF
TRBV29-1,TRBJ1-1,TRBD1,NA,TGCAGTGCGACAGGGGCTATGAACACTGAAGCTTTCTTT,CSATGAMNTEAFF
TRBV5-1,TRBJ1-2,NA,NA,TGCGCCAGCAGCTTGGACATTTCAGGGACCTATGGCTACACCTTC,CASSLDISGTYGYTF
TRBV18,TRBJ2-5,NA,NA,TGTGCCAGCTCACCACAGGTTGAGCAGTACTTC,CASSPQVEQYF
TRBV2,TRBJ2-7,NA,few,TGTGCCAGCAGTGAAACCGTCGGGGACGTGCACTACGAGCAGTACTTC,CASSETVGDVHYEQYF
TRBV5-6,TRBJ1-1,NA,NA,TGTGCCAGCAGCCCCGGATTCGGACAGAGTTACACTGAAGCTTTCTTT,CASSPGFGQSYTEAFF
TRBV20-1,TRBJ2-7,NA,few,TGCAGTGCCTCCCCCGCCGGGGGTGTGTACGAGCAGTACTTC,CSASPAGGVYEQYF
TRBV9,TRBJ1-2,TRBD1,NA,TGTGCCAGCAGCCCGACCGGGACAGGGGGTTTTGGCGATGGCTACACCTTC,CASSPTGTGGFGDGYTF
TRBV4-1,TRBJ2-7,NA,few,TGCGCCAGCAGCCAAGATAGGAACGAGCAGTACTTC,CASSQDRNEQYF
TRBV27,TRBJ2-3,NA,NA,TGTGCCAGCAGTGTAGACTGGGCTATAGGTACGCAGTATTTT,CASSVDWAIGTQYF
TRBV4-2,TRBJ2-1,NA,NA,TGTGCCAGCAGCCAAGATCCTAGGGATGGGCAGTTCTTC,CASSQDPRDGQFF
TRBV7-2,TRBJ2-7,TRBD1,NA,TGTGCCAGCAGCGGATCCGGGACAGTGCGAAACGAGCAGTACTTC,CASSGSGTVRNEQYF
TRBV6-1,TRBJ2-3,TRBD2,NA,TGTGCCAGCAGTGAATCTCTTGCGGGGGGGCCCACAGATACGCAGTATTTT,CASSESLAGGPTDTQYF
TRBV7-3,TRBJ1-1,NA,NA,TGTGCCAGCAGCCCCCGTTTGTCGGCTGAAGCTTTCTTT,CASSPRLSAEAFF
TRBV27,TRBJ1-1,TRBD1,NA,TGTGCCAGCAGTTTATATTCGACAGGGGGGGCCATGAACACTGAAGCTTTCTTT,CASSLYSTGGAMNTEAFF
TRBV6-6,TRBJ2-5,NA,few,TGTGCCAGCGCGAGGGGAGAAGAGACCCAGTACTTC,CASARGEETQYF
TRBV30,TRBJ1-5,NA,NA,TGTGCCTGGAGTTCAGGGACGGTGATTCAGCCCCAGCATTTT,CAWSSGTVIQPQHF
TRBV12-3/TRBV12-4,TRBJ2-7,TRBD2,NA,TGTGCCAGCAGTGTAGGAAGCGGGACGGAGCAGTACTTC,CASSVGSGTEQYF
TRBV20-1,TRBJ1-6,NA,once,TGCAGTGCTAGAGATCGAACAGGGCTCGGTTCTTCACCCCTCCACTTT,CSARDRTGLGSSPLHF
TRBV4-1,TRBJ1-2,TRBD1,few,TGCGCCAGCAGTCCCCTGGACAGGGGGTTAAGTGGCTACACCTTC,CASSPLDRGLSGYTF
TRBV12-3/TRBV12-4,TRBJ1-5,NA,once,TGTGCCAGCAGTTTCAGGGACCCCAGTCAGCCCCAGCATTTT,CASSFRDPSQPQHF
TRBV20-1,TRBJ1-5,TRBD1,NA,TGCAGTGCTACTGGGACAGCCCTATATAGCAATCAGCCCCAGCATTTT,CSATGTALYSNQPQHF
TRBV21-1,TRBJ2-1,NA,NA,TGTGCCAGCAGCAAGCTACTAGACGGGAGGGAGGGTGAGCAGTTCTTC,CASSKLLDGREGEQFF
TRBV29-1,TRBJ2-1,NA,NA,TGCAGCGTTGGAGGGAACCTTCCCAATGAGCAGTTCTTC,CSVGGNLPNEQFF
TRBV6-6,TRBJ1-1,NA,NA,TGTGCCAGCAGTTTCGGGGGACCGAACACTGAAGCTTTCTTT,CASSFGGPNTEAFF
TRBV11-2,TRBJ2-2,TRBD2,many,TGTGCCAGCAGCGCCACTAGCGGGAGGGTTCTGGGGGAGCTGTTTTTT,CASSATSGRVLGELFF
TRBV12-3/TRBV12-4,TRBJ2-1,TRBD2,NA,TGTGCCAGCAGAGCTAGCGGGAGGACAGGTGAGCAGTTCTTC,CASRASGRTGEQFF
TRBV11-2,TRBJ2-1,TRBD2,few,TGTGCCAGCAGCTTAGAGGCTCGCGGGAGTGTGGATGAGCAGTTCTTC,CASSLEARGSVDEQFF
TRBV5-1,TRBJ2-1,NA,NA,TGCGCCAGCAGCTTGGCGGGAGAACTGAGCAATGAGCAGTTCTTC,CASSLAGELSNEQFF